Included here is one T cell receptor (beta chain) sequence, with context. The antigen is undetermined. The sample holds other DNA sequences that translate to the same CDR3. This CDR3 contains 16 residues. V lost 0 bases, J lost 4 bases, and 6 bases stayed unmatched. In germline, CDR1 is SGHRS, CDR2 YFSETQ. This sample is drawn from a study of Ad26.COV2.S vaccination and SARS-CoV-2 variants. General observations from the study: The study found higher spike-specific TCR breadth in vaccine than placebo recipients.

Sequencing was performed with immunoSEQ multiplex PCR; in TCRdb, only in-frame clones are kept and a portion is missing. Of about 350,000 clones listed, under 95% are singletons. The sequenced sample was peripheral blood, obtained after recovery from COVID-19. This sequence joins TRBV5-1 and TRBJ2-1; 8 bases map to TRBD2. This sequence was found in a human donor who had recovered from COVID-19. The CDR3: CASSLVPGGSYNEQFF. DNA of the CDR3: TGCGCCAGCAGCTTGGTTCCGGGGGGGAGTTACAATGAGCAGTTCTTC.